This T cell receptor beta chain comes out of a study of Graves' ophthalmopathy and Graves' hyperthyroidism. The germline CDR1 and CDR2 sequences are SEHNR and FQNEAQ (reference sequence). The CDR3 loop spans 14 amino acids. V lost 5 bases and J lost 0, with 11 bases in between. This clonotype showed up many times. Thyroid ultrasound, orbital computed tomography, TRAb, serum thyroxine and clinical symptoms formed the basis of diagnosis. RNA transcripts yielded amplified TCR beta CDR3 regions. HTBI-primed RT-PCR formed the first round, and a multiplex PCR formed the second. TCRdb used MiXCR to reprocess the multiplex PCR reads, holding one entry per CDR3 protein. The data hold some 250,000 distinct CDR3 sequences, with around 42% observed a single time.

The sequenced sample consisted of peripheral blood. This clonotype originated in an adult man with Graves' ophthalmopathy. The chain employs TRBV7-9 and TRBJ2-7, with D possibly being TRBD2 (6 bases). CDR3 in DNA: TGTGCCAGCAGCCCGGGGGACGACTCCTACGAGCAGTACTTC. It yields the protein CASSPGDDSYEQYF.